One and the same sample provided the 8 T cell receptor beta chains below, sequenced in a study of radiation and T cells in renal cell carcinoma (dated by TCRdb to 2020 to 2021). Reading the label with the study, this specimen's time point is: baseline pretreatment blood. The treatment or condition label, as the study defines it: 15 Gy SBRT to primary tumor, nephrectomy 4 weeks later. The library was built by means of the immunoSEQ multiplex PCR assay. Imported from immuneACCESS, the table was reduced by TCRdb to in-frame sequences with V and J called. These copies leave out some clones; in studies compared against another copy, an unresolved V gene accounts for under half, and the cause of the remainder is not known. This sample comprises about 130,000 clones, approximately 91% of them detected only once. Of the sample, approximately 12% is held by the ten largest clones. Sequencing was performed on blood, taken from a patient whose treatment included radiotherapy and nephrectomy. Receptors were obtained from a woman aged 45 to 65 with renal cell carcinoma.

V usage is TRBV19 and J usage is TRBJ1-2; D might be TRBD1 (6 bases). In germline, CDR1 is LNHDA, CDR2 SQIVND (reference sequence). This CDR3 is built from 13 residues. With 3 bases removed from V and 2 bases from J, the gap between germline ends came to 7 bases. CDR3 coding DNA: TGTGCCAGTAGTATCCAGGGGAACTATGGCTACACCTTC. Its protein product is CASSIQGNYGYTF.

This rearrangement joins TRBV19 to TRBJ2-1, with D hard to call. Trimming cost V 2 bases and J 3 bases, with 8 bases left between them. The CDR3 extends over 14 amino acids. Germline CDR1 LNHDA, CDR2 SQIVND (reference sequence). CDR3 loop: CASSINGFYNEQFF. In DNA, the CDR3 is TGTGCCAGTAGTATAAACGGCTTCTACAATGAGCAGTTCTTC.

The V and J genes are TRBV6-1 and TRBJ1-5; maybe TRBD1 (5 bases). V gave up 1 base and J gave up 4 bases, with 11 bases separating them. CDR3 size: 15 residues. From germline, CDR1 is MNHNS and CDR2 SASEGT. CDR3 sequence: CASSEERGANQPQHF. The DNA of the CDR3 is TGTGCCAGCAGTGAAGAGAGGGGAGCTAATCAGCCCCAGCATTTT.

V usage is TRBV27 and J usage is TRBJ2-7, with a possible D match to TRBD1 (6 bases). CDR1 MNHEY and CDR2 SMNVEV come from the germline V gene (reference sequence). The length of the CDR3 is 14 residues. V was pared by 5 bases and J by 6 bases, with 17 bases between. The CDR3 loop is CASSPTTGYGEQYF. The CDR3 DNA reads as TGTGCCAGCAGTCCTACGACAGGTTATGGCGAGCAGTACTTC.

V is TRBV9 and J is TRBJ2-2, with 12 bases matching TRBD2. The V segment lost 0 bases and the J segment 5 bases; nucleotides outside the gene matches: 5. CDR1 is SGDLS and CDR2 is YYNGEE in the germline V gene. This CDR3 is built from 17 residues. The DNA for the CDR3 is TGTGCCAGCAGCGTAGACAGGACTAGCGGGGATACCGGGGAGCTGTTTTTT. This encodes CASSVDRTSGDTGELFF.

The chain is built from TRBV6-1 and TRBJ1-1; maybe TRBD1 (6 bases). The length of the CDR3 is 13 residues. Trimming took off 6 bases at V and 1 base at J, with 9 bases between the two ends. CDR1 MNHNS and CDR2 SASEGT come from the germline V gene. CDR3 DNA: TGTGCCAGCAGGGACAGTCCGAACACTGAAGCTTTCTTT. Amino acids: CASRDSPNTEAFF.

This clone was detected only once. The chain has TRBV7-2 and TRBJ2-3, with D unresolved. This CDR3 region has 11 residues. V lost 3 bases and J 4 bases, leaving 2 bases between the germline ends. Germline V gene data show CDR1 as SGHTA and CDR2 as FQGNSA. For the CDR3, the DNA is TGTGCCAGCAGCTTCGCAGATACGCAGTATTTT. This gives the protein CASSFADTQYF.

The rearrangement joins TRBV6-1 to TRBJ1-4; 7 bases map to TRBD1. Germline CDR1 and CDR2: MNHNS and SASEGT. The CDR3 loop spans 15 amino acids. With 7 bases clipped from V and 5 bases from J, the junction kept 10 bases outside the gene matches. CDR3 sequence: CASKFGQAHNEKLFF. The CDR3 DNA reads TGTGCCAGCAAGTTCGGACAGGCACACAATGAAAAACTGTTTTTT.